This TCR beta chain is drawn from a study of post-analysis software for immune sequencing data. At the level of the study: Recorded disease courses covered relapsing-remitting, secondary progressive and progressive-relapsing multiple sclerosis. Some patients had no subtype annotation.

There are a few counts of this clonotype. What it binds is not known. Overall study findings and caveats: With TRBV5-6, TRBV5-1 and TRBV20-1 included, roughly five TRBV segments were more frequent in patients than in controls. Strong same-batch co-clustering of samples appeared with F measure clustering. The normalized Chao1 diversity of multiple sclerosis patients was significantly lower than that of controls.

The CDR3 extends over 16 amino acids. Per germline, CDR1 SQVTM and CDR2 ANQGSEA. Trimming cost V 3 bases and J 5 bases; bases outside gene matches: 11. cDNA libraries of TCR beta carried unique molecular identifiers. Input of about 0.9 to 10 million T cells yielded approximately 500,000 cDNA molecules. A single record per CDR3 protein comes from TCRdb applying MiXCR to the PCR reads. The table records fewer than 850,000 distinct CDR3 sequences, just under 30% of them present only once. Sequences were obtained from blood. This chain joins TRBV29-1 and TRBJ2-7; the match to TRBD2 covers 12 bases. The clonotype originates from a girl under 18 with multiple sclerosis. The CDR3 region is CSVERRTSGVRNEQYF. The CDR3 DNA sequence: TGCAGCGTTGAGCGGCGGACTAGCGGGGTTAGGAACGAGCAGTACTTC.